The 27 T cell receptor beta chains below come from one sample, sequenced in a study of cytomegalovirus exposure and HLA in healthy donors. The PCR ran on 60 Vbeta and 13 Jbeta primers. The repertoire was sequenced with immunoSEQ multiplex PCR; TCRdb's copy has only in-frame clones and lacks some. This table holds fewer than 65,000 clones, around 87% found once. The specimen sequenced was PBMCs. Source of these receptors: a man between 18 and 29 years old in good health and CMV-seronegative.

As regards this clone: Sequence at one end of the junction differs from germline and may be a read error. V usage is TRBV9 and J usage is TRBJ1-1; 10 nucleotides agree with TRBD1. CDR3 length: 14 residues. Germline CDR1 reads SGDLS; CDR2 reads YYNGEE. The CDR3 nucleotides are TGTACCAGCAGCGCCGGGACAGGGGAGACTGAAGCTTTCTTT. This sequence encodes CTSSAGTGETEAFF.

The chain employs TRBV18 and TRBJ1-4, with 7 bases lining up with TRBD1. Germline CDR1 and CDR2: KGHSH and LQKENI. The V gene end was trimmed by 3 bases and the J gene end by 8 bases; junction bases not matched to a gene: 9. CDR3 size: 15 residues. This CDR3 is CASSPEGGIVEKLFF. The CDR3 bases are TGTGCCAGCTCACCCGAAGGGGGCATCGTAGAAAAACTGTTTTTT.

V is TRBV2 and J is TRBJ1-2; no clear D. The length of the CDR3 is 14 residues. V lost 4 bases and J 5 bases, leaving 14 bases between the germline ends. The germline gives CDR1 SNHLY, CDR2 FYNNEI. The chain's CDR3 is CASSALGKEYGYTF. In DNA form, the CDR3 reads TGTGCCAGCAGTGCCCTCGGGAAGGAGTATGGCTACACCTTC.

V is TRBV11-2 and J is TRBJ2-7; 7 bases match TRBD1. CDR1 and CDR2 from the germline V gene are SGHAT and FQNNGV. V lost 4 bases, J lost 3 bases, and 3 bases stayed unmatched. CDR3 size: 13 residues. Written as DNA, the CDR3 is TGTGCCAGCAGCTATGGGACAGTCTACGAGCAGTACTTC. It is translated as CASSYGTVYEQYF.

The chain joins TRBV30 to TRBJ1-2, with D uncertain. The CDR3 is 9 amino acids. Germline V CDR1 and CDR2: GTSNPN, SVGIG (reference sequence). Deletions cut 5 bases from V and 6 bases from J, with 4 bases between. CDR3 coding DNA: TGTGCCTGGGGCAATGGCTACACCTTC. Translation: CAWGNGYTF.

In its sample, this clone was seen once. The rearrangement links TRBV19 to TRBJ1-4; D is unresolved. The V gene's germline CDR1 is LNHDA and CDR2 SQIVND (reference sequence). This CDR3 contains 12 residues. V was pared by 4 bases and J by 8 bases, with 8 bases between. CDR3 amino acids: CASSKLEEKLFF. The DNA for the CDR3 is TGTGCCAGTAGTAAACTTGAGGAAAAACTGTTTTTT.

V and J are TRBV6-5 and TRBJ2-7; 10 bases match TRBD1. The junction had 12 bases not matched to a gene; V was cut back by 8 bases and J by 5 bases. The length of the CDR3 is 15 residues. Germline lookup yields CDR1 MNHEY and CDR2 SVGAGI. The CDR3 loop is CASSRTGTGAHEQYF. DNA of the CDR3: TGTGCCAGCTCCCGCACCGGGACAGGGGCCCACGAGCAGTACTTC.

The table lists this clone with a count of one. V and J are TRBV11-3 and TRBJ2-3, with D tentatively TRBD2 (6 bases). The CDR3 length is 15 residues. Germline values: CDR1 SGHNT, CDR2 YENEEA. The V and J ends lost 2 bases and 4 bases respectively, with 13 bases between them. CDR3 amino acids: CASSLILAKADTQYF. The CDR3 nucleotides are TGTGCCAGCAGCTTAATTCTAGCGAAGGCAGATACGCAGTATTTT.

The chain couples TRBV9 to TRBJ2-1, with TRBD2 identical over 9 bases. With V trimmed by 6 bases and J by 5 bases, 9 bases remained unmatched. The CDR3 consists of 15 residues. The germline V gene encodes CDR1 SGDLS and CDR2 YYNGEE. For the CDR3, the DNA is TGTGCCAGCAACCTGGCGGGGGGGGCCCACAATGAGCAGTTCTTC. Protein product: CASNLAGGAHNEQFF.

V is TRBV4-1 and J is TRBJ1-3; D ambiguous. V shed 0 bases and J shed 0 bases, with 9 bases lying between them. Per the germline V gene, CDR1 is MGHRA and CDR2 is YSYEKL. This CDR3 is built from 16 residues. The CDR3: CASSQDYAGSGNTIYF. The CDR3 DNA reads TGCGCCAGCAGCCAAGATTACGCGGGCTCTGGAAACACCATATATTTT.

V is TRBV15 and J is TRBJ2-3; possible D gene TRBD1, 6 bases. V was cut by 5 bases and J by 2 bases, with 11 bases left in between. The V gene's germline CDR1 is LNHNV and CDR2 YYDKDF (reference sequence). The CDR3 is 14 amino acids. CDR3 sequence: CATSRDTNTDTQYF. The CDR3, as DNA: TGTGCCACCAGCCGGGACACCAACACAGATACGCAGTATTTT.

The chain recombines TRBV7-9 with TRBJ2-5; no clear D gene. Germline loops: CDR1 SEHNR, CDR2 FQNEAQ (reference sequence). This CDR3 has 14 residues. Trimming cost V 4 bases and J 3 bases, with 12 bases left between them. CDR3 protein: CASSYYRPEETQYF. The CDR3 DNA reads as TGTGCCAGCAGCTACTATAGGCCAGAAGAGACCCAGTACTTC.

CDR3 coding DNA: TGTGCCAGCAGACCCGGGACAGGGGCTCGAGGCGAGCAGTACTTC. Protein product: CASRPGTGARGEQYF. The chain employs TRBV11-2 and TRBJ2-7; 10 bases map to TRBD1. The CDR3 extends over 15 amino acids. The J segment lost 6 bases and the V segment lost 6 bases, leaving 11 bases of the junction unmatched. Per germline, CDR1 SGHAT and CDR2 FQNNGV. The variable domain in full, completed from reference TRBV11-2 and TRBJ2-7, reads EAGVAQSPRYKIIEKRQSVAFWCNPISGHATLYWYQQILGQGPKLLIQFQNNGVVDDSQLPKDRFSAERLKGVDSTLKIQPAKLEDSAVYLCASRPGTGARGEQYFGPGTRLTVT.

The table lists this clone with a few counts. The CDR3 bases are TGCGCCAGCATGCTCCATGGGGCGGGGGGGCGTCCAGAGCAGTATTTT. This sequence encodes CASMLHGAGGRPEQYF. The V call is TRBV5-1, the J call TRBJ2-3, with 9 bases fitting TRBD2. This CDR3 contains 16 residues. The germline V gene encodes CDR1 SGHRS and CDR2 YFSETQ. Losses at the gene ends were 6 bases for V and 11 bases for J; bases not matched to a gene: 19.

This sequence joins TRBV12-5 and TRBJ1-5; weak D call: TRBD1 (6 bases). This CDR3 has 16 residues. V was trimmed by 5 bases and J by 3 bases, leaving 17 bases between them. In germline, CDR1 is LGHNT, CDR2 FRNRAP. Here the CDR3 reads CASGLNRDNPNQPQHF. The CDR3 DNA reads as TGTGCTAGTGGTCTAAACCGGGACAATCCCAATCAGCCCCAGCATTTT.

The V and J genes are TRBV7-2 and TRBJ2-7; D is perhaps TRBD1 (6 bases). Germline CDR1 and CDR2: SGHTA and FQGNSA. The CDR3 spans 14 residues. V lost 4 bases, J lost 5 bases, and 15 bases lay in between. CDR3 DNA sequence: TGTGCCAGCAGCTCATACGATACAGGGAACGAGCAGTACTTC. Its protein is CASSSYDTGNEQYF.

This clone was detected a few times. V usage is TRBV1 and J usage is TRBJ1-5; whether TRBD1, the table's D call, matches the DNA was not checked. TRBV1 is a known pseudogene. CDR3 length: 15 amino acids. CDR3 in amino acids: CTSSQVSGDNQPQHF. The CDR3 coding sequence is TGCACCAGCAGCCAAGTCTCAGGTGACAATCAGCCCCAGCATTTT.

The chain joins TRBV2 to TRBJ2-7, with TRBD1 matching over 7 bases. The CDR3 has 13 residues. V lost 10 bases, J lost 3 bases, and 9 bases stayed unmatched. Germline assignment: CDR1 SNHLY and CDR2 FYNNEI. CDR3 coding DNA: TGTGCCATCTTACAGGGGATAGGCTACGAGCAGTACTTC. This sequence encodes CAILQGIGYEQYF.

CDR3 nucleotide sequence: TGCGCCAGCAGCCAAGGAAGGACAGGGCCTGGCTACACCTTC. Its translation: CASSQGRTGPGYTF. The chain joins TRBV4-1 to TRBJ1-2, with 8 bases aligning to TRBD1. CDR1 is MGHRA, CDR2 YSYEKL, per germline. V dropped 1 base and J dropped 7; count of bases not matched to a gene: 5. This CDR3 region has 14 residues.

The rearrangement links TRBV19 to TRBJ2-7; tentatively, D is TRBD2 (5 bases). Trimming removed 6 bases from V and 2 bases from J, with 8 bases in between. From germline, CDR1 is LNHDA and CDR2 SQIVND (reference sequence). This CDR3 has 12 residues. The CDR3 loop is CASSPGTYEQYF. CDR3 in DNA: TGTGCCAGTAGCCCCGGGACCTACGAGCAGTACTTC.

The chain uses TRBV9 and TRBJ2-3, with 8 positions matching TRBD2. CDR1 and CDR2 from the germline V gene are SGDLS and YYNGEE. Trimming cost V 0 bases and J 4 bases; bases outside gene matches: 10. The CDR3 runs to 17 residues. The chain's CDR3 is CASSVVGGGGSADTQYF. DNA of the CDR3: TGTGCCAGCAGCGTAGTGGGTGGCGGGGGGTCGGCAGATACGCAGTATTTT.

This chain uses TRBV6-6 with TRBJ1-2; 8 bases align to TRBD1. Trimming took 7 bases from V and 6 from J; bases not matched to a gene: 1. CDR3 length: 11 amino acids. Germline CDR1 and CDR2: MNHNY and SVGAGI (reference sequence). The CDR3 region is CASTQGDGYTF. For the CDR3, the DNA is TGTGCCAGCACACAGGGGGATGGCTACACCTTC.

This chain links TRBV7-8 with TRBJ2-7, with TRBD1 identical over 8 bases. V lost 5 bases, J lost 2 bases, and 8 bases stayed unmatched. Germline V gene lookup returns CDR1 SGHVS and CDR2 FQNEAQ. The CDR3 contains 15 residues. CDR3 sequence: CASSPGARGPYEQYF. CDR3 bases: TGTGCCAGCAGCCCCGGAGCCAGGGGGCCCTACGAGCAGTACTTC.

The chain has TRBV28 and TRBJ2-5; no reliable D call. With 2 bases removed from V and 2 bases from J, the gap between germline ends came to 6 bases. The CDR3 consists of 13 residues. Germline loops: CDR1 MDHEN, CDR2 SYDVKM. The CDR3 spells CASSLGQQETQYF. The DNA of the CDR3 is TGTGCCAGCAGTTTAGGGCAGCAAGAGACCCAGTACTTC.

This clone was picked up a small number of times. The rearrangement links TRBV4-1 to TRBJ2-3; 8 bases agree with TRBD2. Trimming at V came to 5 bases and at J to 4 bases, leaving 11 bases not matched to a gene. The germline CDR1 and CDR2 sequences are MGHRA and YSYEKL. CDR3 size: 16 residues. The CDR3 loop is CASSFNPGLGADTQYF. DNA for the CDR3: TGCGCCAGCAGCTTCAACCCGGGACTAGGAGCAGATACGCAGTATTTT.

The chain is built from TRBV9 and TRBJ2-1, with 7 positions matching TRBD2. The germline V gene has CDR1 SGDLS and CDR2 YYNGEE. The CDR3 sequence is 16 residues long. J gave up 8 bases and V 0 bases, and 11 bases lay outside the gene matches. The CDR3 DNA sequence: TGTGCCAGCAGCGTAGACTTGGCAGGAGGGAGGGATGAGCAGTTCTTC. Its protein product is CASSVDLAGGRDEQFF.

V usage is TRBV10-1 and J usage is TRBJ2-7; 8 bases are shared with TRBD2. This CDR3 region has 17 residues. The germline V gene has CDR1 WNHNN and CDR2 SYGVQD (reference sequence). The V and J ends lost 0 bases and 1 base, in that order; junction bases with no gene match: 8. In nucleotides, the CDR3 is TGCGCCAGCAGTGAGTCGATCGGAGTAGCGGGGTCCTACGAGCAGTACTTC. This codes for CASSESIGVAGSYEQYF.